In this sample, the clone carrying this TCR beta chain turned up many times. Researchers took RNA transcripts and amplified TCR beta CDR3 regions from them. Investigators did first-round RT-PCR with HTBI primers, then second-round multiplex PCR. TCRdb processed the multiplex PCR reads anew with MiXCR; each CDR3 protein has one entry. Among approximately 160,000 distinct CDR3 sequences listed, around two fifths were seen once. The record originates from a study of Graves' ophthalmopathy and Graves' hyperthyroidism. The clonotype was recovered from a man aged 25 to 40 with Graves' ophthalmopathy. Sequencing input: peripheral blood.

This chain's CDR3 is CASSLYAGSYEQYF. The CDR3 region has the DNA TGTGCCAGCAGTTTGTATGCGGGCTCCTACGAGCAGTACTTC. The rearrangement joins TRBV27 to TRBJ2-7; perhaps TRBD2 as D (5 bases). Germline V gene data show CDR1 as MNHEY and CDR2 as SMNVEV (reference sequence). V was shortened by 3 bases and J by 0 bases, with 9 bases between the two germline ends. The CDR3 is 14 amino acids.